This TCR beta chain was retrieved from a study of T-cell memory formation after mild COVID-19. The table lists this clonotype with a count of one. From germline, CDR1 is SEHNR and CDR2 FQNEAQ (reference sequence). The CDR3 totals 15 residues. V lost 2 bases to trimming and J lost 0 bases, with 9 bases between them. Via MiXCR, TCRdb re-called the 5' RACE reads, giving one row per CDR3 protein. The sample has roughly 370,000 distinct CDR3 sequences, about 16% seen once. This chain joins TRBV7-9 and TRBJ2-3; no clear D. This receptor was obtained from a man between 18 and 29 years old who had mild COVID-19 (a few samples of this study predate the infection). Cell type and time point are not known. The sample comprised PBMCs or a T cell subset sorted from them (not recorded which). The CDR3: CASSLYTDSTDTQYF. In DNA, the CDR3 is TGTGCCAGCAGCTTATACACTGATAGCACAGATACGCAGTATTTT. The full variable domain, its missing parts supplied by reference TRBV7-9 and TRBJ2-3, is DTGVSQNPRHKITKRGQNVTFRCDPISEHNRLYWYRQTLGQGPEFLTYFQNEAQLEKSRLLSDRFSAERPKGSFSTLEIQRTEQGDSAMYLCASSLYTDSTDTQYFGPGTRLTVL.